The T cell receptor beta chain under discussion was sequenced for a study of CD8 T cells in Susac syndrome. RNA amounts of about 0.45 to 1 ug underwent reverse transcription with random hexamers. TCRdb re-derived calls from the immunoSEQ multiplex PCR reads in MiXCR, one entry per CDR3 protein. Seen here are 150,000 to 200,000 distinct CDR3 sequences, just under 95% observed once, and the top ten hold more than 0.12%. While CD8+ and CD4+ T cells were isolated negatively, TEMRA cells were enriched by FACS. Trimming at V came to 2 bases and at J to 0 bases, leaving 8 bases not matched to a gene. The V gene's germline CDR1 is GTSNPN and CDR2 SVGIG (reference sequence). There are 16 residues in the CDR3.

The sequence was obtained from a human donor in good health. The sequenced sample was CD4+ T cells from PBMCs. The V and J genes are TRBV30 and TRBJ2-3; 7 bases map to TRBD1. CDR3 loop: CAWSSGQRYSTDTQYF. Written as DNA, the CDR3 is TGTGCCTGGAGTTCGGGACAGAGGTATAGCACAGATACGCAGTATTTT.